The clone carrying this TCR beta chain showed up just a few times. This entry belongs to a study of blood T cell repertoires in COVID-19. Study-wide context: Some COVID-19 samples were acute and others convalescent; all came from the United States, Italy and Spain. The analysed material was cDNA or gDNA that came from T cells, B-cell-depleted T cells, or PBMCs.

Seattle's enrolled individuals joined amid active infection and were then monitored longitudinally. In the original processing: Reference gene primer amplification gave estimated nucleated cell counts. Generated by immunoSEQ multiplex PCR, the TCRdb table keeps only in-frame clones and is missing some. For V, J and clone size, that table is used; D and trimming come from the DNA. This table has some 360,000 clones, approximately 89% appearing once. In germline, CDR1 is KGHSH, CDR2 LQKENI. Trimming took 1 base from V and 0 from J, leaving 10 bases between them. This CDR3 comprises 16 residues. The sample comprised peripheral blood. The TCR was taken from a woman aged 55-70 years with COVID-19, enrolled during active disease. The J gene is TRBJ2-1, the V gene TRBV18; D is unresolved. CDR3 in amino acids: CASSPLQESSYNEQFF. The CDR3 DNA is TGTGCCAGCTCACCACTCCAAGAGAGCTCCTACAATGAGCAGTTCTTC.